This T cell receptor (beta chain) was obtained from a study of blood T cell repertoires in COVID-19. Across the whole study: Material from acute and convalescent COVID-19 was sourced from the United States, Italy and Spain.

TCRdb keeps only in-frame clones here, not all; method: immunoSEQ multiplex PCR. The table has 60,000 or so clones, about 81% seen once. The germline CDR1 and CDR2 sequences are SNHLY and FYNNEI. With V trimmed by 1 base and J by 10 bases, 5 bases remained unmatched. The CDR3 spans 14 residues. This chain joins TRBV2 and TRBJ2-1, with TRBD2 matching 9 bases. The sample consisted of peripheral blood. The origin of this receptor is an elderly man with acute or convalescent COVID-19. CDR3 coding DNA: TGTGCCAGCAGTGAAGTTTATCTAGCGGGGGAGCAGTTCTTC. Translation: CASSEVYLAGEQFF.